This T cell receptor beta chain was observed in a study of graft-versus-host responses after intestinal transplantation. Background on the study: Transplantation in recipients was multivisceral, liver-intestinal, or isolated intestinal. Each recipient received anti-thymocyte globulin induction, then tacrolimus and steroids for 2 to 3 years. Study observations and caveats: Analysis identified GvH clones in recipient marrow, with some appearing first in ileum or blood. High graft-versus-host to host-versus-graft T cell clonal ratios marked allografts of patients with graft-donor macrochimerism.

Regarding this clone: Its antigen is not known.

The table came from immunoSEQ multiplex PCR; TCRdb's copy has only in-frame clones and leaves some out. The table has 75,000 to 90,000 clones, roughly 89% seen once. The sequenced sample was unstimulated CD4+ T cells sorted from spleen or lymph node cells, obtained before intestinal transplant. This clonotype was sampled from a human donor who received an intestinal transplant.

The CDR3 bases are TGCAGCGCCCGGGACACCGGTCATGAAAAACTGTTTTTT. Its translation is CSARDTGHEKLFF. The chain couples TRBV29-1 to TRBJ1-4; tentatively, D is TRBD1 (6 bases). The CDR3 runs to 13 residues. The V end was cut by 7 bases, the J end by 6 bases, with 15 bases between. Per germline, CDR1 SQVTM and CDR2 ANQGSEA.